These 8 T cell receptor beta chains were all obtained from the same sample, sequenced in a study of breast tumors, draining lymph nodes, adjacent tissues. MiXCR, applied by TCRdb to the multiplex PCR reads, yields one record per CDR3 protein. The sample holds around 130,000 distinct CDR3 sequences; about 30% are singletons and the top ten take under 2.5%. The lymph nodes were axillary draining lymph nodes from breast cancer patients. The source material was axillary lymph node tissue. The receptor source for this set is a female donor with breast cancer. Some clones in this sample may be carry-over from other donors' samples.

At least ten counts were recorded for this clonotype. This chain uses TRBV20-1 with TRBJ2-5, with 9 bases fitting TRBD2. This CDR3 has 14 residues. Germline V lookup: CDR1 DFQATT, CDR2 SNEGSKA (reference sequence). V shed 2 bases, J shed 5 bases, and the junction held 6 bases outside the gene matches. CDR3: CSARKGRGGETQYF. In DNA form, the CDR3 reads TGCAGTGCTAGAAAGGGGCGGGGGGGGGAGACCCAGTACTTC.

The chain has TRBV29-1 and TRBJ2-3; 11 nucleotides agree with TRBD2. CDR1 SQVTM and CDR2 ANQGSEA come from the germline V gene. V lost 7 bases and J lost 4; bases outside the gene matches: 10. The CDR3 totals 15 residues. The CDR3 DNA is TGCAGCGCGTTGACTAGCGGGAATTCCCCAGATACGCAGTATTTT. Protein product: CSALTSGNSPDTQYF.

The rearrangement links TRBV7-8 to TRBJ2-7, with TRBD1 as a possible D gene (6 bases). The V end lost 5 bases, the J end lost 7 bases, and 24 bases lay between the germline ends. Germline CDR1 is SGHVS and CDR2 is FQNEAQ. The CDR3 loop spans 16 amino acids. CDR3 bases: TGTGCCAGCAGCAGGACCCCGGGACACTCCTACAATGAGCAGTACGTC. Its protein product is CASSRTPGHSYNEQYV.

With regard to this clonotype: A much more abundant neighbour one base away suggests this may be a read error. This chain links TRBV20-1 with TRBJ1-2, with D possibly being TRBD1 (6 bases). V lost 7 bases to trimming and J lost 10 bases, with 22 bases between them. This CDR3 contains 13 residues. From germline, CDR1 is DFQATT and CDR2 SNEGSKA (reference sequence). CDR3 amino acids: CSGRPPGALAYTF. In nucleotides, the CDR3 is TGCAGTGGTCGACCCCCAGGGGCTTTGGCCTACACCTTC.

The table lists this clonotype with a few counts. Since a much larger clone is just one base distant, this may be a read error. The chain recombines TRBV20-1 with TRBJ2-3; 7 positions match TRBD1. V was clipped by 1 base and J by 4 bases; unmatched bases: 14. The CDR3 is made up of 17 amino acids. Germline values: CDR1 DFQATT, CDR2 SNEGSKA (reference sequence). CDR3 protein: CSARVLPGTASPDTQYF. The CDR3 DNA sequence: TGCAGTGCTAGAGTCTTACCTGGGACAGCGTCCCCAGATACGCAGTATTTT.

As to this clonotype: A read error is likely, as this CDR3 ends without the conserved phenylalanine or tryptophan. It is unclear where the CDR3 begins or ends on the DNA, so no DNA is shown, and the CDR3 is as TCRdb lists it. The rearrangement links TRBV24-1 to TRBJ2-7; no DNA check was done on the table's D call, TRBD1. From germline, CDR1 is KGHDR and CDR2 SFDVKD. The CDR3 adds up to 11 amino acids, both ends counted. The CDR3 here is CATSCHSQGGC.

The chain links TRBV12-3 or TRBV12-4 to TRBJ2-5; TRBD1 might be the D (6 bases). V was cut by 5 bases and J by 5 bases, with 15 bases left in between. This CDR3 contains 14 residues. The CDR3 sequence is CASSRRDIGETQYF. For the CDR3, the DNA is TGTGCCAGCAGTCGCCGGGACATCGGGGAGACCCAGTACTTC.

This clonotype showed up many times. The chain links TRBV6-1 to TRBJ2-3, with D perhaps matching TRBD1 (6 bases). CDR1 and CDR2 from the germline V gene are MNHNS and SASEGT. This CDR3 has 15 residues. Trimming shortened V by 2 bases and J by 5 bases, and 14 bases separated the two germline ends. In DNA form, the CDR3 reads TGTGCCAGCAGTGAACTCGACAGGCCGAAAGATACGCAGTATTTT. Encoded protein: CASSELDRPKDTQYF.